The clone carrying this T cell receptor beta chain appeared many times. As yet, its antigen is unknown. Ophthalmopathy in the patients scored at least 3 on Clinical Activity Score and at least 4 on NOSPECS grade, lasting under 3 months. Amplification targeted TCR beta CDR3 regions from RNA transcripts. During a first-round RT-PCR of the TCR CDR3, the HTBI primer set was used. TCRdb re-derived calls from the multiplex PCR reads in MiXCR, one entry per CDR3 protein. The sample comprises roughly 280,000 distinct CDR3 sequences, 15% to 20% of which are singletons, and around 58% rests with the top ten. This specimen belongs to a study of T cells in Graves' hyperthyroidism and ophthalmopathy. Study observations and caveats: Ophthalmopathy prediction by the model preceded onset by a median roughly 6 months.

This CDR3 spans 14 amino acids. The ends were cut back, 5 bases at V and 0 bases at J, with 11 bases in the middle. The V gene's germline CDR1 is MDHEN and CDR2 SYDVKM. This rearrangement joins TRBV28 to TRBJ2-7; D may be TRBD1 (6 bases). Sequenced sample: blood. The receptor was isolated from a woman aged 55-70 years with Graves' ophthalmopathy. The CDR3 nucleotides are TGTGCCAGCAGTAGGACAGTTTACTCCTACGAGCAGTACTTC. Protein: CASSRTVYSYEQYF.